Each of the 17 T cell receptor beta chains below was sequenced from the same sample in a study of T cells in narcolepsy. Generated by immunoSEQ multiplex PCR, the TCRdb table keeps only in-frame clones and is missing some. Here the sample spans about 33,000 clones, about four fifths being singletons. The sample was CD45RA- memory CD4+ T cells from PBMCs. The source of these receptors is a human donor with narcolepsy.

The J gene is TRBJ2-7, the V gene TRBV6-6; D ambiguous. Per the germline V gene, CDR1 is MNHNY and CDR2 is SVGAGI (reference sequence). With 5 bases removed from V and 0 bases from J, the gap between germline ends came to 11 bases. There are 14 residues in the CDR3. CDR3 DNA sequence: TGTGCCAGCAGTCAGCGTGGGAACTCCTACGAGCAGTACTTC. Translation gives CASSQRGNSYEQYF.

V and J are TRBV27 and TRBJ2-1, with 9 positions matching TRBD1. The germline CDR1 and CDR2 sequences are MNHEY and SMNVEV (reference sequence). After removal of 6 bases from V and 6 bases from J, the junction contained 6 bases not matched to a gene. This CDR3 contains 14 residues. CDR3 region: CASSRDRERNEQFF. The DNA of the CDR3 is TGTGCCAGCAGCCGGGACAGGGAGCGCAATGAGCAGTTCTTC.

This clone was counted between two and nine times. CDR3: CASSWGKGAVYEQYV. The CDR3 DNA reads as TGTGCCAGCAGTTGGGGGAAGGGTGCTGTGTACGAGCAGTACGTC. The chain carries TRBV6-6 and TRBJ2-7; D is perhaps TRBD1 or TRBD2 (5 bases each). Germline CDR1 and CDR2: MNHNY and SVGAGI (reference sequence). V was shortened by 4 bases and J by 4 bases, with 17 bases between the two germline ends. The CDR3 consists of 15 residues.

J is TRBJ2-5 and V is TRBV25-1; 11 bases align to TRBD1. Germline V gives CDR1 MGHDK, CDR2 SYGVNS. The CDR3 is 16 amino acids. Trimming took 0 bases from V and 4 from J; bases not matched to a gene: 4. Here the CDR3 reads CASSEYGTGGGETQYF. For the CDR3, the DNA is TGTGCCAGCAGTGAATATGGGACAGGGGGAGGAGAGACCCAGTACTTC.

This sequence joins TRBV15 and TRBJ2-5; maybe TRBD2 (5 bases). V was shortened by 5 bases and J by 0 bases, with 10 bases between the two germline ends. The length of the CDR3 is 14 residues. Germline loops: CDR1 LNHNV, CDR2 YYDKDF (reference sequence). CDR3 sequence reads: CATSARRYQETQYF. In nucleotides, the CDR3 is TGTGCCACCAGCGCGCGGAGGTACCAAGAGACCCAGTACTTC.

CDR3 residues: CASSELQGASIGELFF. CDR3 nucleotides: TGCGCCAGCAGCGAATTACAGGGGGCGAGCATCGGGGAGCTGTTTTTT. The chain combines TRBV5-1 with TRBJ2-2, with TRBD1 identical over 9 bases. This CDR3 comprises 16 residues. Germline V gives CDR1 SGHRS, CDR2 YFSETQ. The ends lost 4 bases at V and 7 bases at J; junction bases unmatched: 11.

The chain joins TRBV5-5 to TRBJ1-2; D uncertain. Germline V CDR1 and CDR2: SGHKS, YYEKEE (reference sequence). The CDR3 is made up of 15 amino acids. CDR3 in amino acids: CEPRERRGLGYGYTF. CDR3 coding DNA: TGTGAGCCGAGAGAAAGGCGAGGTTTAGGCTATGGCTACACCTTC.

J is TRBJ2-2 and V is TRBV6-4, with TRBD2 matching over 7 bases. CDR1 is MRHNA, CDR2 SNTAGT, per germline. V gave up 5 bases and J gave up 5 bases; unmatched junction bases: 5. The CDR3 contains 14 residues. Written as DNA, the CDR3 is TGTGCCAGCAGTATCGAGCGGGGAACCGGGGAGCTGTTTTTT. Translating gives CASSIERGTGELFF.

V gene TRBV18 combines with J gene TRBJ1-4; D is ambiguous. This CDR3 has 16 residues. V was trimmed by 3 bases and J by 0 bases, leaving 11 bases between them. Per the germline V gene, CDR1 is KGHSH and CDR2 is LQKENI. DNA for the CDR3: TGTGCCAGCTCACCCGCCCGGGAGTCAACTAATGAAAAACTGTTTTTT. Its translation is CASSPARESTNEKLFF. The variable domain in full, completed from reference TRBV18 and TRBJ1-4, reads NAGVMQNPRHLVRRRGQEARLRCSPMKGHSHVYWYRQLPEEGLKFMVYLQKENIIDESGMPKERFSAEFPKEGPSILRIQQVVRGDSAAYFCASSPARESTNEKLFFGSGTQLSVL.

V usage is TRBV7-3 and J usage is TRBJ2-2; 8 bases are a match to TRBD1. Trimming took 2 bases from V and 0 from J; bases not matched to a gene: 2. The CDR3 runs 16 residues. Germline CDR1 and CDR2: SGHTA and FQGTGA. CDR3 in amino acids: CASSLQGATNTGELFF. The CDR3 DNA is TGTGCCAGCAGCTTACAGGGGGCAACGAACACCGGGGAGCTGTTTTTT.

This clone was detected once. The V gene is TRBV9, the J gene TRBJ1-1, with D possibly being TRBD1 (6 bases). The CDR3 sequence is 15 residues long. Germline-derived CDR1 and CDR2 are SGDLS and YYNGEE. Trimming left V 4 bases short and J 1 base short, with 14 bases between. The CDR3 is CASSPGTLGNTEAFF. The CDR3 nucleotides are TGTGCCAGCAGCCCCGGGACACTTGGGAACACTGAAGCTTTCTTT.

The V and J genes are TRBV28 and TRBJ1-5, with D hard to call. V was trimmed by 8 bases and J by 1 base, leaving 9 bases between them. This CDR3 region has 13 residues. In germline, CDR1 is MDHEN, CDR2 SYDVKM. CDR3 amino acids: CASYVGSNQPQHF. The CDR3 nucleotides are TGTGCCAGCTACGTGGGAAGCAATCAGCCCCAGCATTTT.

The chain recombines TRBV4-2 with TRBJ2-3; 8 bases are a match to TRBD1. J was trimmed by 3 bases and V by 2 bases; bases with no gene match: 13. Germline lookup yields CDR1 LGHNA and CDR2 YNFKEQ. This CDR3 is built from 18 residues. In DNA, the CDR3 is TGTGCCAGCAGCCAATCCCACGGCGGGACAGGTCTGACAGATACGCAGTATTTT. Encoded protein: CASSQSHGGTGLTDTQYF.

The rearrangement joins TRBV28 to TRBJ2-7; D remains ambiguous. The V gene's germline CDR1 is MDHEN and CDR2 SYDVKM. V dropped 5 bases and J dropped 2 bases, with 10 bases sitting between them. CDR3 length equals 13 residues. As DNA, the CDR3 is TGTGCCAGCAGTGGGCCCTCCACCTACGAGCAGTACTTC. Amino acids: CASSGPSTYEQYF.

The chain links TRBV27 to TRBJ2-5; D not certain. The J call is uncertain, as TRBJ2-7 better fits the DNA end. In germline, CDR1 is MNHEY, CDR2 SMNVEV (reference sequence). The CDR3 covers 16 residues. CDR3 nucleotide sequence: TGTGCCAGCAGTTCAGCCCTCAGAAAACTCTCCTACGAGCAGTACTTC. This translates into CASSSALRKLSYEQYF.

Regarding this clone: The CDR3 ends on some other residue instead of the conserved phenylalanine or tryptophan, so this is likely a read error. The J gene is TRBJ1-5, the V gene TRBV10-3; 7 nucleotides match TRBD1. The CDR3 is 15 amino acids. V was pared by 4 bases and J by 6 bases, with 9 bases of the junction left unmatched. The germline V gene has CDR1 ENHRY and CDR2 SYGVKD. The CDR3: CAISVGQAEGQPQHS. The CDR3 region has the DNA TGTGCCATCAGTGTAGGACAGGCTGAGGGTCAGCCCCAGCATTCT.

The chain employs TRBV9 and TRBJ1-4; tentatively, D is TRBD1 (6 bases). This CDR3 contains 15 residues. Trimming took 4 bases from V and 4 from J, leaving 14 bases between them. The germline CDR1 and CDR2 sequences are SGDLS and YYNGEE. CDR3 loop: CASSSGGAVNEKLFF. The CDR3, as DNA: TGTGCCAGCAGCTCTGGGGGGGCAGTTAATGAAAAACTGTTTTTT.